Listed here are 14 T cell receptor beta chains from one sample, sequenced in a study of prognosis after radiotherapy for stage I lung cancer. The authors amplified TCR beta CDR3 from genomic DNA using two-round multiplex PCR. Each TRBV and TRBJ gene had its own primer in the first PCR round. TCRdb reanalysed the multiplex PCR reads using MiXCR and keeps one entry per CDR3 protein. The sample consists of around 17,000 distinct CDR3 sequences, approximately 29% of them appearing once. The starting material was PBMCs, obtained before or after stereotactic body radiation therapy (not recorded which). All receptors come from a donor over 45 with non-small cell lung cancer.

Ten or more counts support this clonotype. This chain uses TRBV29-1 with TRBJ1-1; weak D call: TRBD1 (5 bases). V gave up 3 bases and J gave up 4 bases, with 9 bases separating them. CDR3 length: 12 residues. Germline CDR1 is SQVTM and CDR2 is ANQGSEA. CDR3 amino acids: CSVEMGPTEAFF. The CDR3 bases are TGCAGCGTTGAGATGGGGCCCACTGAAGCTTTCTTT. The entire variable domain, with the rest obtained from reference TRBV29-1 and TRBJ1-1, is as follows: SAVISQKPSRDICQRGTSLTIQCQVDSQVTMMFWYRQQPGQSLTLIATANQGSEATYESGFVIDKFPISRPNLTFSTLTVSNMSPEDSSIYLCSVEMGPTEAFFGQGTRLTVV.

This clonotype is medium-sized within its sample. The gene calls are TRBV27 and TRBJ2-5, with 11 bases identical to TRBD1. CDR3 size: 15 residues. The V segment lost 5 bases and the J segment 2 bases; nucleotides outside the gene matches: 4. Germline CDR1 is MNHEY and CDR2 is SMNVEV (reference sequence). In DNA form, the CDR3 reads TGTGCCAGCAGTAAAGGGACAGGGGGACAAGAGACCCAGTACTTC. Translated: CASSKGTGGQETQYF.

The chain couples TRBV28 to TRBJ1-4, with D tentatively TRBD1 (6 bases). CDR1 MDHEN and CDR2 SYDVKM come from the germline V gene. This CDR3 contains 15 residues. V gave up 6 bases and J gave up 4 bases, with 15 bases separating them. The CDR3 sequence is CASRCPGHLNEKLFF. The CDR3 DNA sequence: TGTGCCAGCAGATGCCCGGGACACCTTAATGAAAAACTGTTTTTT.

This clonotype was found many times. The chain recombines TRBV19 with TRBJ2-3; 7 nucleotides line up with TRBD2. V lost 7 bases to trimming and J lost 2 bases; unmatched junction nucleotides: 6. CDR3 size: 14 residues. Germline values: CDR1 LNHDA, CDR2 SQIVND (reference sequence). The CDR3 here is CASTAGAITDTQYF. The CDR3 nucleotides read TGTGCCAGTACGGCGGGAGCGATCACAGATACGCAGTATTTT.

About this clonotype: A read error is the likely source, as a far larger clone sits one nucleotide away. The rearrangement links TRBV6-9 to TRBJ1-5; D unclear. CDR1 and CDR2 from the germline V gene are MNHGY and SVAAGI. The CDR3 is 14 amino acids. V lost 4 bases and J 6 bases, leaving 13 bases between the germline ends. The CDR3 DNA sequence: TGTGCCAGCAGTTTCACCGTTTTTGGTCAGCCCCAGCATTTT. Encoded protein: CASSFTVFGQPQHF.

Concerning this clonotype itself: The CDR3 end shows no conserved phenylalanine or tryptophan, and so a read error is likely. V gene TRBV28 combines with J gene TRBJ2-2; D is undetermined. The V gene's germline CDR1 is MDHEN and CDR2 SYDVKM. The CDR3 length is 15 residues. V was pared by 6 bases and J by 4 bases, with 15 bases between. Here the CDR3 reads CASRPLSRSTGELFS. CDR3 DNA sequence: TGTGCCAGCAGACCCCTAAGTAGGTCCACCGGGGAGCTGTTTTCT.

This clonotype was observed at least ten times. The CDR3 here is CASSQVWGLAFF. For the CDR3, the DNA is TGCGCCAGCAGCCAAGTTTGGGGGCTTGCTTTCTTT. The rearrangement links TRBV4-1 to TRBJ1-1, with D tentatively TRBD1 (6 bases). Deletions cut 1 base from V and 11 bases from J, with 11 bases between. The CDR3 loop spans 12 amino acids. Germline V lookup: CDR1 MGHRA, CDR2 YSYEKL.

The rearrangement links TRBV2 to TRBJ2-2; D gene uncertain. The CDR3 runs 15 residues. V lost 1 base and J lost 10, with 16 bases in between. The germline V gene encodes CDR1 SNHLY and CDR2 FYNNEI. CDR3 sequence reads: CASSEVGQYTLELFF. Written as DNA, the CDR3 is TGTGCCAGCAGTGAAGTGGGTCAATACACCTTGGAGCTGTTTTTT. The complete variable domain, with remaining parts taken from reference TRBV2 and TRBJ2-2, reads EPEVTQTPSHQVTQMGQEVILRCVPISNHLYFYWYRQILGQKVEFLVSFYNNEISEKSEIFDDQFSVERPDGSNFTLKIRSTKLEDSAMYFCASSEVGQYTLELFFGEGSRLTVL.

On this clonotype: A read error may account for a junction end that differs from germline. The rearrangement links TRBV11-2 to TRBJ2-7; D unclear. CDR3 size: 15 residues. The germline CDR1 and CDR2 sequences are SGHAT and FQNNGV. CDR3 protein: CASRLDRLHPHEQYF. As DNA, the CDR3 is TGTGCCAGCAGATTAGACCGGTTACACCCCCACGAGCAGTACTTC. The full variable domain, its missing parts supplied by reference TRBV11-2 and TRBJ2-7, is EAGVAQSPRYKIIEKRQSVAFWCNPISGHATLYWYQQILGQGPKLLIQFQNNGVVDDSQLPKDRFSAERLKGVDSTLKIQPAKLEDSAVYLCASRLDRLHPHEQYFGPGTRLTVT.

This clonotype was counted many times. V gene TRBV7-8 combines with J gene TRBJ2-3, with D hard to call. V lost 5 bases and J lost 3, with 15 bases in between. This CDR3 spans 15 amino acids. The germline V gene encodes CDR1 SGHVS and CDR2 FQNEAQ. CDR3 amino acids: CASSRQGKVTDTQYF. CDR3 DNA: TGTGCCAGCAGCAGACAAGGAAAGGTGACAGATACGCAGTATTTT.

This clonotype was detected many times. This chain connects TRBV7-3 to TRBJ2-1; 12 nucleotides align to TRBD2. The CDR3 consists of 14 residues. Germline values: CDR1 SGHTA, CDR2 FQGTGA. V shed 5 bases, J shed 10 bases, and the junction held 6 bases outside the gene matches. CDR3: CASSRSLAGGEQFF. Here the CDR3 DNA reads TGTGCCAGCAGCCGGAGTCTAGCGGGAGGGGAGCAGTTCTTC.

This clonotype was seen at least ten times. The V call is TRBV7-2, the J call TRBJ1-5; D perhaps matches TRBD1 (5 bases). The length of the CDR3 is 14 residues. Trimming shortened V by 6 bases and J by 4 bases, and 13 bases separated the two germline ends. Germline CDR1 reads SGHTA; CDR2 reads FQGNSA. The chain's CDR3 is CASRRQMSNQPQHF. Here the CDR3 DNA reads TGTGCCAGCAGAAGACAGATGAGTAATCAGCCCCAGCATTTT.

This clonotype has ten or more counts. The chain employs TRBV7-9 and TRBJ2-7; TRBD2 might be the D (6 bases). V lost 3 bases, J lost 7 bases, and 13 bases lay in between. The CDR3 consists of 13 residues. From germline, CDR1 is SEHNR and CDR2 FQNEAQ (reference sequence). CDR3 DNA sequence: TGTGCCAGCAGCTTCACTACGGCGGGAGAGCAGTACTTC. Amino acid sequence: CASSFTTAGEQYF. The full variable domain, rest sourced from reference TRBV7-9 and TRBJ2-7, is DTGVSQNPRHKITKRGQNVTFRCDPISEHNRLYWYRQTLGQGPEFLTYFQNEAQLEKSRLLSDRFSAERPKGSFSTLEIQRTEQGDSAMYLCASSFTTAGEQYFGPGTRLTVT.

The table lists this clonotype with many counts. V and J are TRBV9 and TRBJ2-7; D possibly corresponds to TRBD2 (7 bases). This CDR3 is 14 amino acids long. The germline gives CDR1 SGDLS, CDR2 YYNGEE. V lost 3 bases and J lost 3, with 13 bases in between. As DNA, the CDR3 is TGTGCCAGCAGCGAGGGGGAGGGCCTCTACGAGCAGTACTTC. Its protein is CASSEGEGLYEQYF.